Listed here are 24 T cell receptor beta chains from one sample, sequenced in a study of chemoradiotherapy in HPV16-positive cancers. The repertoire was sequenced with immunoSEQ multiplex PCR; TCRdb's copy has only in-frame clones and lacks some. In the table there are fewer than 6,000 clones, roughly nine tenths of which are singletons. The sample in question was tumor tissue, obtained from a patient who underwent chemoradiotherapy. These TCRs come from a human donor with HPV-associated anogenital cancer.

The chain links TRBV11-2 to TRBJ1-5; weak D call: TRBD1 (5 bases). Per germline, CDR1 SGHAT and CDR2 FQNNGV. The ends were cut back, 11 bases at V and 0 bases at J, with 20 bases in the middle. The CDR3 sequence is 16 residues long. Written as DNA, the CDR3 is TGTGCCTCCCGGGGGTGGTGGGGATATAGCAATCAGCCCCAGCATTTT. Its protein product is CASRGWWGYSNQPQHF.

This chain links TRBV4-1 with TRBJ2-5, with D hard to call. V was pared by 0 bases and J by 2 bases, with 10 bases between. Germline CDR1 is MGHRA and CDR2 is YSYEKL. This CDR3 has 15 residues. The CDR3 bases are TGCGCCAGCAGCCAAGAAGGCGGTATACAAGAGACCCAGTACTTC. Translated: CASSQEGGIQETQYF.

Concerning this clone itself: The same CDR3 can be traced to other DNA sequences in this sample. The gene calls are TRBV2 and TRBJ2-3; D tentatively reads TRBD1 or TRBD2 (6 bases each). Trimming shortened V by 3 bases and J by 6 bases, and 10 bases separated the two germline ends. Germline V gene lookup returns CDR1 SNHLY and CDR2 FYNNEI. The CDR3 has 13 amino acids. The DNA for the CDR3 is TGTGCCAGCAGTGACCGGGGGCTGGATACGCAGTATTTT. This codes for CASSDRGLDTQYF.

CDR3 loop: CASSRGGVDYEQYF. Written as DNA, the CDR3 is TGTGCCAGCAGTCGTGGGGGGGTGGATTACGAGCAGTACTTC. The chain recombines TRBV7-2 with TRBJ2-7; 7 bases align to TRBD2. The ends lost 6 bases at V and 4 bases at J; junction bases unmatched: 9. The CDR3 has 14 amino acids. CDR1 and CDR2 from the germline V gene are SGHTA and FQGNSA.

Details on this clone: Other DNA sequences in this sample translate to the same CDR3. The chain joins TRBV20-1 to TRBJ2-7; D gene uncertain. CDR1 is DFQATT, CDR2 SNEGSKA, per germline (reference sequence). V lost 0 bases and J lost 1, with 1 base in between. The CDR3 has 11 amino acids. DNA of the CDR3: TGCAGTGCTAGAGATTCCTACGAGCAGTACTTC. This gives the protein CSARDSYEQYF.

The chain is built from TRBV7-2 and TRBJ1-3; no reliable D call. CDR3 size: 13 residues. CDR1 and CDR2 (germline): SGHTA, FQGNSA. Trimming left V 1 base short and J 0 bases short, with 1 base between. The CDR3 DNA reads as TGTGCCAGCAGCTTAGGCTCTGGAAACACCATATATTTT. Residues: CASSLGSGNTIYF.

The chain has TRBV5-1 and TRBJ1-5; D is uncertain. Looked up from germline, CDR1 is SGHRS and CDR2 is YFSETQ. The CDR3 runs 15 residues. Trimming removed 4 bases from V and 2 bases from J, with 13 bases in between. CDR3 DNA sequence: TGCGCCAGCAGCCCGGGCCTTACCCGCAATCAGCCCCAGCATTTT. Protein product: CASSPGLTRNQPQHF.

The V and J genes are TRBV19 and TRBJ1-1; D perhaps matches TRBD1 (6 bases). The CDR3 is made up of 14 amino acids. Germline lookup yields CDR1 LNHDA and CDR2 SQIVND (reference sequence). V was pared by 6 bases and J by 1 base, with 12 bases between. CDR3 DNA: TGTGCCAGTAGGAGACAGGTGTCGAACACTGAAGCTTTCTTT. Protein sequence: CASRRQVSNTEAFF.

The rearrangement uses TRBV5-1 and TRBJ2-3; D unresolved. CDR1 is SGHRS and CDR2 is YFSETQ in the germline V gene. The germline V and J ends were trimmed by 0 bases and 4 bases, with 6 bases remaining between them. CDR3 size: 13 residues. The CDR3 here is CASSLVYADTQYF. The CDR3 region has the DNA TGCGCCAGCAGCTTGGTGTACGCAGATACGCAGTATTTT.

This clone came up a few times. The chain couples TRBV6-1 to TRBJ1-3, with D unclear. The CDR3 has 14 residues. The germline CDR1 and CDR2 sequences are MNHNS and SASEGT. Trimming removed 6 bases from V and 2 bases from J, with 11 bases in between. CDR3 coding DNA: TGTGCCAGCAGACGAGACACGGCTGGAAACACCATATATTTT. It codes for CASRRDTAGNTIYF.

The chain joins TRBV6-5 to TRBJ2-1; 8 bases are shared with TRBD1. Germline V gene lookup returns CDR1 MNHEY and CDR2 SVGAGI. The CDR3 has 15 residues. The V gene end was trimmed by 0 bases and the J gene end by 5 bases; junction bases not matched to a gene: 3. CDR3 in amino acids: CASSYSGQGNNEQFF. The CDR3 DNA reads as TGTGCCAGCAGTTACTCCGGACAGGGAAACAATGAGCAGTTCTTC.

The V and J genes are TRBV10-3 and TRBJ2-2, with TRBD1 matching over 7 bases. The CDR3 runs 14 residues. The V and J ends lost 9 bases and 1 base, in that order; junction bases with no gene match: 5. Germline CDR1 and CDR2: ENHRY and SYGVKD. The DNA of the CDR3 is TGTGCCATGAACAGGGGAATGAACACCGGGGAGCTGTTTTTT. Translation: CAMNRGMNTGELFF.

V usage is TRBV30 and J usage is TRBJ1-2; 9 nucleotides align to TRBD1. This CDR3 spans 15 amino acids. CDR1 is GTSNPN and CDR2 is SVGIG in the germline V gene (reference sequence). The trim removed 7 bases at V and 7 bases at J, leaving 16 bases unmatched. DNA of the CDR3: TGTGCCTTACACCAAAGGGACAGGGTGGTCGGTGGCTACACCTTC. Protein: CALHQRDRVVGGYTF.

This rearrangement joins TRBV27 to TRBJ1-6; TRBD1 matches 10 bases. The CDR3 length is 16 residues. Per the germline V gene, CDR1 is MNHEY and CDR2 is SMNVEV (reference sequence). The V segment lost 5 bases and the J segment 7 bases; nucleotides outside the gene matches: 8. As DNA, the CDR3 is TGTGCCAGCAGTCTCCCCCCGGGACAGGGGAATTCACCCCTCCACTTT. This codes for CASSLPPGQGNSPLHF.

The rearrangement links TRBV27 to TRBJ2-3; tentative D call: TRBD2 (6 bases). This CDR3 has 15 amino acids. The germline V and J ends were trimmed by 8 bases and 2 bases, with 17 bases remaining between them. Germline assignment: CDR1 MNHEY and CDR2 SMNVEV (reference sequence). For the CDR3, the DNA is TGTGCCAGCGGCCGGGACTCCTCACCCACAGATACGCAGTATTTT. Its protein product is CASGRDSSPTDTQYF.

The chain recombines TRBV7-9 with TRBJ2-1; TRBD2 matches at 14 bases. Germline CDR1 SEHNR, CDR2 FQNEAQ (reference sequence). V was pared by 5 bases and J by 10 bases, with 7 bases of the junction left unmatched. The CDR3 runs to 15 residues. The CDR3 region has the DNA TGTGCCAGCAGCGACGGACTAGCGGGAGGAAAGGAGCAGTTCTTC. Translated, it gives CASSDGLAGGKEQFF.

The genes are TRBV6-1 and TRBJ1-2, with TRBD1 as a possible D gene (5 bases). Germline-derived CDR1 and CDR2 are MNHNS and SASEGT. Trimming left V 3 bases short and J 4 bases short, with 15 bases between. CDR3 length: 15 residues. CDR3 sequence: CASSDGTFTGYGYTF. Here the CDR3 DNA reads TGTGCCAGCAGTGACGGGACTTTTACAGGCTATGGCTACACCTTC.

The V call is TRBV11-2, the J call TRBJ1-1, with D tentatively TRBD1 (5 bases). The CDR3 consists of 13 residues. V dropped 5 bases and J dropped 1 base, with 8 bases sitting between them. Germline values: CDR1 SGHAT, CDR2 FQNNGV. DNA of the CDR3: TGTGCCAGCAGCCGCCAGGGGAACACTGAAGCTTTCTTT. Residues: CASSRQGNTEAFF. Variable domain in full (rest from reference TRBV11-2 and TRBJ1-1): EAGVAQSPRYKIIEKRQSVAFWCNPISGHATLYWYQQILGQGPKLLIQFQNNGVVDDSQLPKDRFSAERLKGVDSTLKIQPAKLEDSAVYLCASSRQGNTEAFFGQGTRLTVV.

The chain employs TRBV19 and TRBJ1-2, with D perhaps matching TRBD1 (6 bases). The V gene lost 5 bases and the J gene lost 2 bases, with 15 bases spanning the gap. The V gene's germline CDR1 is LNHDA and CDR2 SQIVND (reference sequence). The CDR3 runs 15 residues. CDR3 region: CASSVNRAGNYGYTF. DNA for the CDR3: TGTGCCAGTAGTGTCAACAGGGCGGGGAACTATGGCTACACCTTC.

The sample holds one count of this clone. The rearrangement uses TRBV7-9 and TRBJ2-1; TRBD2 aligns across 10 bases. CDR3 size: 17 residues. Germline V gene sequence: CDR1 SEHNR, CDR2 FQNEAQ (reference sequence). V was clipped by 5 bases and J by 8 bases; unmatched bases: 15. This CDR3 is CASSRGRPSGSTHEQFF. For the CDR3, the DNA is TGTGCCAGCAGCCGGGGGAGACCTAGCGGGAGTACCCATGAGCAGTTCTTC.

The chain links TRBV19 to TRBJ2-1; TRBD2 agrees at 13 bases. V was clipped by 7 bases and J by 9 bases; unmatched bases: 12. The CDR3 extends over 16 amino acids. CDR1 and CDR2 from the germline V gene are LNHDA and SQIVND (reference sequence). The CDR3 protein is CASMRMSGTSGVEQFF. Here the CDR3 DNA reads TGTGCCAGTATGAGAATGAGTGGGACTAGCGGGGTTGAGCAGTTCTTC.

V is TRBV4-2 and J is TRBJ2-3; 8 positions agree with TRBD1. The V and J ends lost 0 bases and 1 base, in that order; junction bases with no gene match: 15. From germline, CDR1 is LGHNA and CDR2 YNFKEQ. The length of the CDR3 is 20 residues. CDR3 bases: TGTGCCAGCAGCCAAGAAGGTAAAAGACAGGGGACCTTAGGCACAGATACGCAGTATTTT. Amino acids: CASSQEGKRQGTLGTDTQYF.

The chain carries TRBV10-2 and TRBJ1-5, with 7 bases identical to TRBD1. Germline V gives CDR1 WSHSY, CDR2 SAAADI. With V trimmed by 1 base and J by 5 bases, 2 bases remained unmatched. The CDR3 runs 14 residues. CDR3 coding DNA: TGCGCCAGCAGTGAGTTGGGGACAGATCAGCCCCAGCATTTT. Protein: CASSELGTDQPQHF.

This clone occurred a few times. The chain is built from TRBV7-9 and TRBJ1-2, with D perhaps TRBD1 (5 bases). In germline, CDR1 is SEHNR, CDR2 FQNEAQ (reference sequence). The V gene lost 4 bases and the J gene lost 4 bases, with 10 bases spanning the gap. The CDR3 contains 13 residues. For the CDR3, the DNA is TGTGCCAGCAGCTACCCGGGGGGCTATGGCTACACCTTC. As protein: CASSYPGGYGYTF. Full variable domain (remainder filled in from reference TRBV7-9 and TRBJ1-2): DTGVSQNPRHKITKRGQNVTFRCDPISEHNRLYWYRQTLGQGPEFLTYFQNEAQLEKSRLLSDRFSAERPKGSFSTLEIQRTEQGDSAMYLCASSYPGGYGYTFGSGTRLTVV.